The sequence of this T cell receptor beta chain was determined in a study of glioma-infiltrating T cells. Overall study findings and caveats: Tissue-blood divergence was below expectation in non-neoplastic patients, above in gliomas. Very few CDR3 sequences were shared between tissue and blood.

Using RNA template, CDR3s of TCR alpha and beta were amplified with iRepertoire arm-PCR. TCRdb passed the multiplex PCR reads through MiXCR, listing each CDR3 protein once. This sample carries over 130,000 distinct CDR3 sequences, around 40% of them seen once, and the ten largest clones take 15% to 25%. Regarding this clonotype: What it binds is unknown.

With 4 bases removed from V and 4 bases from J, the gap between germline ends came to 13 bases. The CDR3 sequence is 14 residues long. Sequences were obtained from glioma tissue, nonneoplastic brain tissue, or PBMCs (not recorded which). The V and J genes are TRBV12-3 or TRBV12-4 and TRBJ1-2; D is possibly TRBD1 (5 bases). This clonotype originated in a human donor with low-grade glioma or glioblastoma, undergoing nonglioma brain surgery, or in good health (not recorded which). The CDR3 is CASSSGQPIYGYTF. The DNA of the CDR3 is TGTGCCAGCAGTTCTGGACAACCTATCTATGGCTACACCTTC.